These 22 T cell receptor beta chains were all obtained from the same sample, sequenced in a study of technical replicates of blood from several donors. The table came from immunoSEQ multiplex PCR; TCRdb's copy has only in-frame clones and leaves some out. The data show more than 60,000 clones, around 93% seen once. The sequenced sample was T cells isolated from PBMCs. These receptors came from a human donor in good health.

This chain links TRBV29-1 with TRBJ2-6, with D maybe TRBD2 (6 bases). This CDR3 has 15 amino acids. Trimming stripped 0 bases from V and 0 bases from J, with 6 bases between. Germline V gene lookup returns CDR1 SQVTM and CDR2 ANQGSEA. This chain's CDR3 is CSVEEEGSGANVLTF. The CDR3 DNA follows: TGCAGCGTTGAAGAGGAGGGCTCTGGGGCCAACGTCCTGACTTTC.

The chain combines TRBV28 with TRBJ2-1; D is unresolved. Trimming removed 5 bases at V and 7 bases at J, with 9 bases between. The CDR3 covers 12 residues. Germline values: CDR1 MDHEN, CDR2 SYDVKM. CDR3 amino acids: CASSDFPNEQFF. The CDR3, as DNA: TGTGCCAGCAGTGACTTCCCGAATGAGCAGTTCTTC.

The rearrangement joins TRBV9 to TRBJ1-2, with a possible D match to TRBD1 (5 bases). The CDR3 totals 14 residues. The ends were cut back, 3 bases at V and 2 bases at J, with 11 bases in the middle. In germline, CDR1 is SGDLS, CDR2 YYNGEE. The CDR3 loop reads CASSAETENYGYTF. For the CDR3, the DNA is TGTGCCAGCAGCGCTGAGACAGAAAACTATGGCTACACCTTC.

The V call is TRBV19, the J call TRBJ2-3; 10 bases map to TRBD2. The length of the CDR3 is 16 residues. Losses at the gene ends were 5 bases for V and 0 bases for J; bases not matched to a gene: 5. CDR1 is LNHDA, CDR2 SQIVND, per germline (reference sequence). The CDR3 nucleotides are TGTGCCAGTAGTCGGCTAGCGGGGGCAAGCACAGATACGCAGTATTTT. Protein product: CASSRLAGASTDTQYF.

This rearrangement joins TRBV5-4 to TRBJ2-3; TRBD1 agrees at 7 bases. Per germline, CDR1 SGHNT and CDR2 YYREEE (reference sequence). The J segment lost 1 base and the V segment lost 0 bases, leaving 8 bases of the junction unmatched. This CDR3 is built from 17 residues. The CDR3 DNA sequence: TGTGCCAGCAGCTTGGCCGGCGCAGGGGGACGCACAGATACGCAGTATTTT. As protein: CASSLAGAGGRTDTQYF.

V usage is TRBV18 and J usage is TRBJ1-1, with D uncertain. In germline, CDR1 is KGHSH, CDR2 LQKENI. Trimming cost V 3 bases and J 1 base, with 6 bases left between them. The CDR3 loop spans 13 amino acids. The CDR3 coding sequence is TGTGCCAGCTCACCGGGCCAGAACACTGAAGCTTTCTTT. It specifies CASSPGQNTEAFF.

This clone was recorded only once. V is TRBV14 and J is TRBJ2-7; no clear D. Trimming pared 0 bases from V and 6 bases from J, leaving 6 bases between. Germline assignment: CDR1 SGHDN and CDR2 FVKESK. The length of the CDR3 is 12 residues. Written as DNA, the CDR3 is TGTGCCAGCAGCCAAGATGTCGGCGAGCAGTACTTC. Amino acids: CASSQDVGEQYF.

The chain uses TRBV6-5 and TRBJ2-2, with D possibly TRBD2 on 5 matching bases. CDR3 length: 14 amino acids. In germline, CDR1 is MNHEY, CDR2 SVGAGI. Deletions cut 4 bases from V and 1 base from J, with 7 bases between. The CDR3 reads CASSFRENTGELFF. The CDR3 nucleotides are TGTGCCAGCAGTTTCCGGGAGAACACCGGGGAGCTGTTTTTT.

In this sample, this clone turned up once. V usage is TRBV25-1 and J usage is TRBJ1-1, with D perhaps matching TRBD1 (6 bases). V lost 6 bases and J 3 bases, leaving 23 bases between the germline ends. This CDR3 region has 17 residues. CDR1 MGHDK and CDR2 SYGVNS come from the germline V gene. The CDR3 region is CASSRRSGRGGDTEAFF. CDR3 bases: TGTGCCAGCAGCCGGAGGTCAGGGAGAGGGGGAGACACTGAAGCTTTCTTT. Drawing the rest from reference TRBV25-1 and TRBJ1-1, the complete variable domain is EADIYQTPRYLVIGTGKKITLECSQTMGHDKMYWYQQDPGMELHLIHYSYGVNSTEKGDLSSESTVSRIRTEHFPLTLESARPSHTSQYLCASSRRSGRGGDTEAFFGQGTRLTVV.

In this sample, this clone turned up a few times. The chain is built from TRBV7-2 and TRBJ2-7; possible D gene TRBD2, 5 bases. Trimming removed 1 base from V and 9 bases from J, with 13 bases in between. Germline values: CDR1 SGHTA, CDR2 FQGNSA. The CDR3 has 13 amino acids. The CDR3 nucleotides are TGTGCCAGCAGCTTAGAGGGCTACAGCGGGCAGTACTTC. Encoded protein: CASSLEGYSGQYF.

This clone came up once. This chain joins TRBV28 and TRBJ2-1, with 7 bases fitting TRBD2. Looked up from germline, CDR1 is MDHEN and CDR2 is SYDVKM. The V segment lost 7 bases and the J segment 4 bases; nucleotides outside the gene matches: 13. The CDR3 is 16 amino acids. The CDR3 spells CASTRASGRGYNEQFF. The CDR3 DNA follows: TGTGCCAGCACTAGGGCTAGCGGAAGGGGTTACAATGAGCAGTTCTTC.

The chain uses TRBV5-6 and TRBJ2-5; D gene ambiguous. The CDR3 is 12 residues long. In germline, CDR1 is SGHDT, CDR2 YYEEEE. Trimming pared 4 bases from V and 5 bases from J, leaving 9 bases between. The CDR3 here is CASSLGWETQYF. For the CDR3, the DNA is TGTGCCAGCAGCCTAGGATGGGAGACCCAGTACTTC. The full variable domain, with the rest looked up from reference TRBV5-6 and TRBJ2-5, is DAGVTQSPTHLIKTRGQQVTLRCSPKSGHDTVSWYQQALGQGPQFIFQYYEEEERQRGNFPDRFSGHQFPNYSSELNVNALLLGDSALYLCASSLGWETQYFGPGTRLLVL.

CDR3 loop: CASSEGLAGVYEQYF. For the CDR3, the DNA is TGTGCCAGCAGTGAAGGACTAGCGGGAGTTTACGAGCAGTACTTC. The chain couples TRBV6-1 to TRBJ2-7; 12 bases are shared with TRBD2. From germline, CDR1 is MNHNS and CDR2 SASEGT. The CDR3 runs 15 residues. With V trimmed by 1 base and J by 4 bases, 2 bases remained unmatched.

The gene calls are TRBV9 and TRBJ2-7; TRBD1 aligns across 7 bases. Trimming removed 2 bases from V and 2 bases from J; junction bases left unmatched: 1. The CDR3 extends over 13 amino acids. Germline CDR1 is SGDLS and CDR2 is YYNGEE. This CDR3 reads CASSVGTAYEQYF. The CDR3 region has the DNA TGTGCCAGCAGCGTCGGGACAGCCTACGAGCAGTACTTC.

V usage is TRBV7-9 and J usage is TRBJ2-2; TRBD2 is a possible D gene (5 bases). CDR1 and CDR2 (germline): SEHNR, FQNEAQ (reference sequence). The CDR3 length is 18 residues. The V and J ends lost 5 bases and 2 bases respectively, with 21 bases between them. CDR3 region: CASSPPGTRLSNTGELFF. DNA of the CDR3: TGTGCCAGCAGCCCCCCGGGAACACGACTTTCAAACACCGGGGAGCTGTTTTTT.

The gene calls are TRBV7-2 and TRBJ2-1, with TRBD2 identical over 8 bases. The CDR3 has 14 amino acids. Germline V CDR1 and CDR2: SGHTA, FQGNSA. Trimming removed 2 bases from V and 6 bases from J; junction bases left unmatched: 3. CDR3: CASSLIGGGNEQFF. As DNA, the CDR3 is TGTGCCAGCAGCTTAATCGGGGGGGGCAATGAGCAGTTCTTC.

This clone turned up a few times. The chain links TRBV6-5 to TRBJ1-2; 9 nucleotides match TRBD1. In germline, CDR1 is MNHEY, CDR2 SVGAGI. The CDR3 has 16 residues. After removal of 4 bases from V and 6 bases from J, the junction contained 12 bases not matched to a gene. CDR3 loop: CASSFSPWTGANGYTF. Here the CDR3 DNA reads TGTGCCAGCAGTTTCAGTCCTTGGACAGGGGCTAATGGCTACACCTTC.

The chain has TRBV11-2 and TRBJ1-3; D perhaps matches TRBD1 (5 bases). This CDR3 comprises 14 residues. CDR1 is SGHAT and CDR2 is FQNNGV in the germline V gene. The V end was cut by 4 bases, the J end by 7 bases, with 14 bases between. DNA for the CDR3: TGTGCCAGCAGCTCATCATCGGGGGGGAACACCATATATTTT. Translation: CASSSSSGGNTIYF. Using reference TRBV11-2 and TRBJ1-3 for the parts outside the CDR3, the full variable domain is EAGVAQSPRYKIIEKRQSVAFWCNPISGHATLYWYQQILGQGPKLLIQFQNNGVVDDSQLPKDRFSAERLKGVDSTLKIQPAKLEDSAVYLCASSSSSGGNTIYFGEGSWLTVV.

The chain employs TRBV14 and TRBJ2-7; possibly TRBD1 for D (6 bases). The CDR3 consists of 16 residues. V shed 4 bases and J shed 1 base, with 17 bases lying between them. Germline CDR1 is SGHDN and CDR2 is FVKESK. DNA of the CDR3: TGTGCCAGCAGCCCCAAACCATTTACAGGGTCCTACGAGCAGTACTTC. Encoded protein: CASSPKPFTGSYEQYF.

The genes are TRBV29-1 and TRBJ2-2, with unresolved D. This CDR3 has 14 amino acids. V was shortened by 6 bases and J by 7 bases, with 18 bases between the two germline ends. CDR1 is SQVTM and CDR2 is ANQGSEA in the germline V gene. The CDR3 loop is CSVPDEALSGELFF. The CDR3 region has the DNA TGCAGCGTACCCGATGAGGCACTCAGCGGGGAGCTGTTTTTT.

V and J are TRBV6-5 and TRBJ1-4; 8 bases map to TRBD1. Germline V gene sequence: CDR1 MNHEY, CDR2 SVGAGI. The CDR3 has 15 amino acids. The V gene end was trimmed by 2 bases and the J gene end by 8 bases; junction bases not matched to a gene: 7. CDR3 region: CASSYRAGGREKLFF. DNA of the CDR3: TGTGCCAGCAGTTACCGGGCAGGGGGCAGAGAAAAACTGTTTTTT.

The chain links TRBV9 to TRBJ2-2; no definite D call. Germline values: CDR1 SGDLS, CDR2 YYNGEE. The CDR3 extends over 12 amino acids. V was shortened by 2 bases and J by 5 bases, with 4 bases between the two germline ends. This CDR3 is CASSVSTGELFF. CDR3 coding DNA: TGTGCCAGCAGCGTTAGTACCGGGGAGCTGTTTTTT. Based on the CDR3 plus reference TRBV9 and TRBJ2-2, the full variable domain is DSGVTQTPKHLITATGQRVTLRCSPRSGDLSVYWYQQSLDQGLQFLIQYYNGEERAKGNILERFSAQQFPDLHSELNLSSLELGDSALYFCASSVSTGELFFGEGSRLTVL.